The clone carrying this T cell receptor (beta chain) occurred a few times. Its matching antigen is unknown. Unique molecular identifiers were present on the cDNA, and a universal primer site came from template switching. TCRdb redid the calling of the 5' RACE reads with MiXCR, one entry per CDR3 protein. The sample gives fewer than 650,000 distinct CDR3 sequences, about 7.1% of which show up once; 1.6% is in the top ten. These data belong to a study of identical twins. Notes on the study in general: Reduced insertions were recorded for abundant cord blood beta clonotypes, with no such pattern in memory repertoires. Twin-shared out-of-frame alpha sequences were enriched for low generation probability. Invariant MAIT and iNKT cells are populations that could partly confound zero-insertion analyses.

The same sample was also studied in work on yellow fever vaccine responses in identical twins.

The source material was PBMCs. The source is a woman younger than 35 in good health.

CDR3 loop: CASSQGGALNTEAFF. In DNA, the CDR3 is TGTGCCAGCAGCCAAGGTGGGGCCCTGAACACTGAAGCTTTCTTT. This chain links TRBV3-1 with TRBJ1-1; weak D call: TRBD1 (5 bases). The CDR3 runs to 15 residues. Trimming stripped 1 base from V and 0 bases from J, with 9 bases between. Per germline, CDR1 LGHDT and CDR2 YNNKEL (reference sequence).